The rows below give T cell receptor beta chains drawn from one sample of a study of blood T cell repertoires in COVID-19. The repertoire was sequenced with immunoSEQ multiplex PCR; TCRdb's copy has only in-frame clones and lacks some. The sample shows 20,000 to 25,000 clones, 86% of them seen only once. The material sequenced was peripheral blood. These receptors came from a man in his forties or fifties with active COVID-19. CDR3s include the opening cysteine and the closing phenylalanine or tryptophan. A D gene is named only where the DNA matches it firmly. The size of a clone is reported for some rows only, either as once, few or many, or as a class for expanded clones.

v_gene	d_gene	j_gene	abundance	CDR3aa	CDR3nt
TRBV2	.	TRBJ1-5	.	CASSVGGVGQPQHF	TGTGCCAGCAGTGTAGGCGGGGTGGGTCAGCCCCAGCATTTT
TRBV7-2	TRBD1	TRBJ1-2	.	CASSSLRTGRSITYGYTF	TGTGCCAGCAGCTCCCTCAGGACAGGTCGCTCCATTACTTATGGCTACACCTTC
TRBV10-3	.	TRBJ2-2	.	CAISPGSYTGELFF	TGTGCCATCAGTCCCGGGAGTTACACCGGGGAGCTGTTTTTT
TRBV24-1	TRBD2	TRBJ2-7	.	CATSGLAARSYEQYF	TGTGCCACCAGTGGGCTAGCGGCACGCTCCTACGAGCAGTACTTC
TRBV2	.	TRBJ1-4	.	CASSASGPATNEKLFF	TGTGCCAGCAGTGCAAGCGGGCCAGCAACTAATGAAAAACTGTTTTTT
TRBV7-8	TRBD1	TRBJ1-1	.	CASSLDRGRPEAFF	TGTGCCAGCAGCTTGGACAGGGGACGACCTGAAGCTTTCTTT
TRBV5-1	.	TRBJ1-5	.	CASSLAEGHYYSNQPQHF	TGCGCCAGCAGCTTGGCAGAGGGACACTACTATAGCAATCAGCCCCAGCATTTT
TRBV27	TRBD1	TRBJ2-5	.	CASQTGGAGETQYF	TGTGCCAGCCAAACAGGGGGCGCCGGGGAGACCCAGTACTTC
TRBV29-1	.	TRBJ1-2	.	CSAQIGDYNYGYTF	TGCAGCGCCCAAATCGGGGATTACAACTATGGCTACACCTTC
TRBV5-1	TRBD1	TRBJ1-1	few	CASSGQGPEAFF	TGCGCCAGCAGCGGACAGGGGCCTGAAGCTTTCTTT
TRBV18	TRBD1	TRBJ1-3	.	CASSPPTGQGARGNTIYF	TGTGCCAGCTCACCACCCACCGGACAGGGGGCGCGGGGAAACACCATATATTTT
TRBV30	TRBD1	TRBJ1-3	.	CAWRLPRDRAKSGNTIYF	TGTGCCTGGAGACTCCCCCGGGACAGGGCCAAAAGTGGAAACACCATATATTTT
TRBV6-5	.	TRBJ1-3	.	CASSYRGAGNTIYF	TGTGCCAGCAGTTACAGGGGTGCTGGAAACACCATATATTTT
TRBV11-2	.	TRBJ2-2	.	CASSQQGLATGELFF	TGTGCCAGCAGCCAACAGGGATTGGCCACCGGGGAGCTGTTTTTT
TRBV15	TRBD1	TRBJ1-4	.	CATSRAGQGYEKLFF	TGTGCCACCAGCAGGGCGGGACAGGGGTATGAAAAACTGTTTTTT
TRBV11-2	TRBD2	TRBJ2-1	.	CASSSLAGYYNEQFF	TGTGCCAGCAGTTCACTAGCGGGGTACTACAATGAGCAGTTCTTC
TRBV30	.	TRBJ1-1	.	CAWNTFRNTEAFF	TGTGCCTGGAATACTTTTCGGAACACTGAAGCTTTCTTT
TRBV18	TRBD2	TRBJ2-1	.	CASSSNSGLAGGNEQFF	TGTGCCAGCTCAAGCAATTCGGGACTAGCGGGGGGGAATGAGCAGTTCTTC
TRBV5-1	TRBD1	TRBJ2-7	.	CASSTGTGVEQYF	TGCGCCAGCAGCACCGGGACAGGGGTCGAGCAGTACTTC
TRBV3-1/TRBV3-2	TRBD1	TRBJ2-3	.	CASSPWGQVTDTQYF	TGTGCCAGCAGCCCGTGGGGACAGGTCACAGATACGCAGTATTTT
TRBV7-6	.	TRBJ2-3	.	CASSLAYRGHTQYF	TGTGCCAGCAGCTTAGCTTACCGGGGTCATACGCAGTATTTT
TRBV15	.	TRBJ2-2	.	CATSAHRASNTGELFF	TGTGCCACCAGCGCCCACAGGGCTTCGAACACCGGGGAGCTGTTTTTT
TRBV7-8	.	TRBJ1-6	.	CASSLFKGIDSPLHF	TGTGCCAGCAGCTTATTCAAGGGGATTGATTCACCCCTCCACTTT